This T cell receptor (beta chain) was recorded in a study of CD8+CD57+ T cells in acquired aplastic anemia. Study-wide background: The sorted CD4+ and CD8+ cells yielded an average approximately 3.3 ug of DNA. Points from the study as a whole: Patients shared around 30 CD8+ CDR3 sequences with controls.

A remark on this clonotype: Its matching antigen is unknown.

Genomic DNA templated the TCR beta VDJ and CDR3 profiling. TCRdb re-called the reads through MiXCR, storing one row per CDR3 protein. The sample lists 150,000 to 200,000 distinct CDR3 sequences; less than 65% were seen once. The CDR3 is made up of 17 amino acids. After removal of 0 bases from V and 3 bases from J, the junction contained 12 bases not matched to a gene. The germline gives CDR1 DFQATT, CDR2 SNEGSKA (reference sequence). The clonotype comes from a human donor with severe aplastic anemia or a healthy control (not recorded which). The source material was sorted CD4+, CD8+, or CD8+CD57+ T cells (not recorded which) from PBMCs. V is TRBV20-1 and J is TRBJ1-1, with 8 bases fitting TRBD1. CDR3 amino acids: CSARDPGQGETYTEAFF. The CDR3 nucleotides are TGCAGTGCTAGAGACCCTGGACAGGGCGAAACGTACACTGAAGCTTTCTTT.